This TCR beta chain came from a study of blood T cell repertoires in COVID-19. Study details: Acute-phase and convalescent COVID-19 samples originated in the United States, Italy and Spain.

This clone was detected a few times. Per germline, CDR1 MNHEY and CDR2 SVGAGI. Unmatched junction bases numbered 0, after V lost 6 bases and J lost 1 base. The CDR3 totals 13 residues. The table came from immunoSEQ multiplex PCR; TCRdb's copy has only in-frame clones and leaves some out. The data hold about 200,000 clones, with 86% observed a single time. The sequence was collected from a man aged 25-40 years who had recovered from COVID-19. What was sequenced was peripheral blood. The J gene is TRBJ1-1, the V gene TRBV6-5; TRBD1 matches 9 bases. In DNA, the CDR3 is TGTGCCAGCAGACAGGGGGCGAACACTGAAGCTTTCTTT. Encoded protein: CASRQGANTEAFF.